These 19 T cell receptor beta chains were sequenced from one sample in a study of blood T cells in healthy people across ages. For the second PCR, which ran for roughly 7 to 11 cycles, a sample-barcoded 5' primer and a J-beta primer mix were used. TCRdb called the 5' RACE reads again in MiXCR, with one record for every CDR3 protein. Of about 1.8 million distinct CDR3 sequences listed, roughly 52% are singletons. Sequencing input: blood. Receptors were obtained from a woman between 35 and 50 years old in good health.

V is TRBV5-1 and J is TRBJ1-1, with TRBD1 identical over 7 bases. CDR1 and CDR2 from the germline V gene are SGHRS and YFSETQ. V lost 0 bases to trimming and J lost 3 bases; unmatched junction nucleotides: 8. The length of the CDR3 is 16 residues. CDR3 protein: CASSLGQGRGHTEAFF. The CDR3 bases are TGCGCCAGCAGCTTGGGACAGGGAAGGGGCCACACTGAAGCTTTCTTT.

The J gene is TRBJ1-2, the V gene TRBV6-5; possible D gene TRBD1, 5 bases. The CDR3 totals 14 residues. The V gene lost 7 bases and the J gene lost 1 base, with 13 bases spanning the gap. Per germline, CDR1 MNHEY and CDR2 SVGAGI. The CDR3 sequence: CASTGQAVNYGYTF. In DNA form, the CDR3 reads TGTGCCAGCACGGGGCAGGCCGTTAACTATGGCTACACCTTC.

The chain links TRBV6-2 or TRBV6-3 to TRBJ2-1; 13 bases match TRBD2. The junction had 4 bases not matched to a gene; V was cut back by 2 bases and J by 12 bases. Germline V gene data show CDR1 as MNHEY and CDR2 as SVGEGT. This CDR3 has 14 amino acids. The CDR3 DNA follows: TGTGCCAGCAGTTACGGACTAGCGGGGGCCGCGCAGTTCTTC. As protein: CASSYGLAGAAQFF.

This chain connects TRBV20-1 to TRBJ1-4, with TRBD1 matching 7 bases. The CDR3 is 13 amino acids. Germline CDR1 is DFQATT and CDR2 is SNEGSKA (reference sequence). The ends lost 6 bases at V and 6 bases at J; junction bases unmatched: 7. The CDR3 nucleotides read TGCAGTGCAACAGGGGAGGTTCATGAAAAACTGTTTTTT. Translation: CSATGEVHEKLFF.

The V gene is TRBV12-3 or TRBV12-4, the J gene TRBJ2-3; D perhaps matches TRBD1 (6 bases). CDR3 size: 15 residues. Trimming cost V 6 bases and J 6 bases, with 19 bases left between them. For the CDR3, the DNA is TGTGCCAGCAGGCGAACAGGGTCTTTGGCGGATACGCAGTATTTT. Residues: CASRRTGSLADTQYF.

CDR3 sequence (DNA): TGTGCCAGCAGCTTAGGAGTTGGGGGCGATGAGCAGTTCTTC. This translates into CASSLGVGGDEQFF. The chain has TRBV7-2 and TRBJ2-1; D may be TRBD1 (6 bases). CDR1 and CDR2 from the germline V gene are SGHTA and FQGNSA. The CDR3 runs 14 residues. The ends were cut back, 1 base at V and 8 bases at J, with 12 bases in the middle.

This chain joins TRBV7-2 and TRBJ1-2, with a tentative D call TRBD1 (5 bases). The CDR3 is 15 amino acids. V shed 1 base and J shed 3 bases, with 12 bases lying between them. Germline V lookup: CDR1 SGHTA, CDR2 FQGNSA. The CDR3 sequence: CASSLGWGGHYGYTF. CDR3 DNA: TGTGCCAGCAGCTTAGGTTGGGGCGGCCACTATGGCTACACCTTC.

In DNA, the CDR3 is TGTGCCAGCAATGTTAGGAGTGAAGAACAGCCCCAGCATTTT. It is translated as CASNVRSEEQPQHF. The V gene is TRBV6-2 or TRBV6-3, the J gene TRBJ1-5; D gene ambiguous. The CDR3 consists of 14 residues. The germline V and J ends were trimmed by 7 bases and 7 bases, with 17 bases remaining between them. The germline V gene has CDR1 MNHEY and CDR2 SVGEGT.

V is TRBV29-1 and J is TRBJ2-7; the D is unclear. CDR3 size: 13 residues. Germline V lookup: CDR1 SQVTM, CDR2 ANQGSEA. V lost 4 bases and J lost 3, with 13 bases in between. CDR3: CSVAGLDHYEQYF. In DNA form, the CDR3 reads TGCAGCGTTGCAGGTCTAGACCACTACGAGCAGTACTTC.

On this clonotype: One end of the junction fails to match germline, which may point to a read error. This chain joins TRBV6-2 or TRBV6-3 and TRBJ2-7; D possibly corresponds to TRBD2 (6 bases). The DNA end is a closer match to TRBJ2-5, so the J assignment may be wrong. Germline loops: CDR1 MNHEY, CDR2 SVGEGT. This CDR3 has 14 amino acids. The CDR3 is CACSYSGGKETQYF. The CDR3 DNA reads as TGTGCCTGCAGTTACTCTGGGGGGAAAGAGACCCAGTACTTC.

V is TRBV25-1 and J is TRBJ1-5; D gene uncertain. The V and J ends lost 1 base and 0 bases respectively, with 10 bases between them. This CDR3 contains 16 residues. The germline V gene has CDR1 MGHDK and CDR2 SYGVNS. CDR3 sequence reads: CASSELLRVSNQPQHF. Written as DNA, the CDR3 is TGTGCCAGCAGTGAATTGTTGCGGGTTAGCAATCAGCCCCAGCATTTT. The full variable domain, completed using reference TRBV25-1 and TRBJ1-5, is EADIYQTPRYLVIGTGKKITLECSQTMGHDKMYWYQQDPGMELHLIHYSYGVNSTEKGDLSSESTVSRIRTEHFPLTLESARPSHTSQYLCASSELLRVSNQPQHFGDGTRLSIL.

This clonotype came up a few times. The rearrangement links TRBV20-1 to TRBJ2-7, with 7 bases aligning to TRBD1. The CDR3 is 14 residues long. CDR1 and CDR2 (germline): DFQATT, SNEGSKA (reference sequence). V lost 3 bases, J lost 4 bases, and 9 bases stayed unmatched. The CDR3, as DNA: TGCAGTGCTAGGCCAGGACAGGCAGTGTACGAGCAGTACTTC. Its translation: CSARPGQAVYEQYF.

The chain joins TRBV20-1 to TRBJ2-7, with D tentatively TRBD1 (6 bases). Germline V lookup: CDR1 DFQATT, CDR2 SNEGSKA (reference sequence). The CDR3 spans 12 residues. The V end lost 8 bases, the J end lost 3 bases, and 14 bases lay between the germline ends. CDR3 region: CSHKGHNYEQYF. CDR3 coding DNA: TGCAGTCATAAGGGACATAACTACGAGCAGTACTTC.

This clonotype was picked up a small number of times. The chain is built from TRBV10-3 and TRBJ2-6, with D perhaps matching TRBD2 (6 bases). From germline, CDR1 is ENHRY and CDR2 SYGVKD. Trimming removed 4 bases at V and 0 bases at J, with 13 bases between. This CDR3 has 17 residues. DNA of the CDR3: TGTGCCATCAGTGTCCGGGAGACCCCCTCTGGGGCCAACGTCCTGACTTTC. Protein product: CAISVRETPSGANVLTF.

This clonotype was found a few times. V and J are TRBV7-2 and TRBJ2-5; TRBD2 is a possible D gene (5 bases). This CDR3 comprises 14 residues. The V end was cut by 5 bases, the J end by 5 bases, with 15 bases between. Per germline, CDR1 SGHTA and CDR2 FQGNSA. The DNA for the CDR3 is TGTGCCAGCAGCACTCGGACTCGAGGGGAGACCCAGTACTTC. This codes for CASSTRTRGETQYF.

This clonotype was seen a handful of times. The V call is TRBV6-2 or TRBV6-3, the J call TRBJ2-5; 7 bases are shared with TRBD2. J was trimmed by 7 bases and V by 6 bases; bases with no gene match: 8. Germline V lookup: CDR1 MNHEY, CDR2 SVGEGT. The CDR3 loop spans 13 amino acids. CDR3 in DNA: TGTGCCAGCAGCTCCGGGACTATCGGGACCCAGTACTTC. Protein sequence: CASSSGTIGTQYF.

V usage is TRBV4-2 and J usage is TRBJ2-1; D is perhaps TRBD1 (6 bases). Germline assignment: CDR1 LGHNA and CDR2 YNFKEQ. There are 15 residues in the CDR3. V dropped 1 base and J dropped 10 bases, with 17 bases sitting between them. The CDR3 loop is CASSQVNLGGTEQFF. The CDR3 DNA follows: TGTGCCAGCAGCCAAGTTAATCTTGGGGGCACGGAGCAGTTCTTC.

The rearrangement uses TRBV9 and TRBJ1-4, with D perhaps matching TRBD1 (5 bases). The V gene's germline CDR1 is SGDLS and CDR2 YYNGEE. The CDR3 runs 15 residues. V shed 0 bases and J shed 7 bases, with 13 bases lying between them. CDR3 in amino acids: CASSVAGRAGEKLFF. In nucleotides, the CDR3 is TGTGCCAGCAGCGTAGCGGGACGGGCTGGTGAAAAACTGTTTTTT.

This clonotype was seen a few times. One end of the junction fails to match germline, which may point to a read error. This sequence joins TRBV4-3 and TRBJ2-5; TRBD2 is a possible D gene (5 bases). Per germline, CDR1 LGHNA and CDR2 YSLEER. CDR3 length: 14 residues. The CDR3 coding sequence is TGCGCCAGCAGCCAAGATGCCAGCGGAGAGATCCAGTACTTC. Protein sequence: CASSQDASGEIQYF.